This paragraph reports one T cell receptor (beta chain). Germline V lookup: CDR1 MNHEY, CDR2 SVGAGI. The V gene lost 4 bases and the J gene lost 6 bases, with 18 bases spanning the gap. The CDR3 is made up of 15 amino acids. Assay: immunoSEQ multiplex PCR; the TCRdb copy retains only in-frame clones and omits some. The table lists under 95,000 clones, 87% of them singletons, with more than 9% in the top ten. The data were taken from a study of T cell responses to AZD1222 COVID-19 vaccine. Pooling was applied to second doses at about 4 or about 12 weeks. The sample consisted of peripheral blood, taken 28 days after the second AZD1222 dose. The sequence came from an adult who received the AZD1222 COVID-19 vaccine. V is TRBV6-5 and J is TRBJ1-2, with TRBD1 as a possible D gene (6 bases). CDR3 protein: CASSWGGGDIDGYTF. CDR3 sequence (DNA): TGTGCCAGCAGTTGGGGAGGGGGAGACATCGATGGCTACACCTTC.